This T cell receptor (beta chain) was profiled in a study of shared clonotypes between healthy human individuals. Points from the study as a whole: Naive subsets typically showed greater estimated richness than memory subsets.

The run depth of the assay was deep. The DNA input per sorted-subset replicate PCR was about 220 ng, corresponding to tens of thousands of T cell genomes. Repertoires were generated with immunoSEQ multiplex PCR, while TCRdb's copy carries only in-frame clones and drops some. The table shows roughly 500,000 clones, with 95% to 96% occurring only once. As concerns this clone: Its target is unknown.

Per germline, CDR1 SGHDN and CDR2 FVKESK. The germline V and J ends were trimmed by 1 base and 2 bases, with 12 bases remaining between them. The CDR3 is made up of 15 amino acids. Donors were Caucasian adults residing in Nashville, Tennessee, USA. The chain couples TRBV14 to TRBJ2-7; D unresolved. Material: naive CD4+ T cells sorted from blood. As to subset: CD45RA+ positively selected. This receptor was taken from a woman aged 25 to 39 in good health. The CDR3 nucleotides are TGTGCCAGCAGCCAAGGGTCTGGCACAACCTACGAGCAGTACTTC. As protein: CASSQGSGTTYEQYF.